The rows below give T cell receptor beta chains drawn from one sample of a study of response to subunit inactivated influenza vaccine. TCRdb used MiXCR to reprocess the RT-PCR reads, holding one entry per CDR3 protein. Of 550,000 to 650,000 distinct CDR3 sequences listed, 12% are singletons. This specimen was PBMCs from blood, taken on the day of vaccination. The origin of the receptors is a man aged 50 to 59 who received an inactivated influenza vaccine. CDR3s include the opening cysteine and the closing phenylalanine or tryptophan. Each record gives: D gene, J gene, V gene, clone size, CDR3 protein, CDR3 DNA. The D gene is left open where the match is weak. Part of the rows lack a size; the others show once, few, many or a class for expanded clones.

d_call: TRBD2
j_call: TRBJ2-7
v_call: TRBV20-1
clone_size: many
cdr3_aa: CSAREVAGPYEQYF
cdr3_nt: TGCAGTGCCCGGGAGGTAGCGGGACCTTACGAGCAGTACTTC

d_call: NA
j_call: TRBJ2-3
v_call: TRBV5-1
clone_size: NA
cdr3_aa: CASKTQDTDTQYF
cdr3_nt: TGCGCCAGCAAAACACAGGACACAGATACGCAGTATTTT

d_call: NA
j_call: TRBJ2-5
v_call: TRBV9
clone_size: NA
cdr3_aa: CASSVGSSRAETQYF
cdr3_nt: TGTGCCAGCAGCGTAGGGTCTAGCAGGGCAGAGACCCAGTACTTC

d_call: NA
j_call: TRBJ2-7
v_call: TRBV28
clone_size: NA
cdr3_aa: CASRKGSDYEQYF
cdr3_nt: TGTGCCAGCAGGAAGGGTAGCGACTACGAGCAGTACTTC

d_call: TRBD2
j_call: TRBJ2-5
v_call: TRBV4-2
clone_size: NA
cdr3_aa: CASSPRSGEETQYF
cdr3_nt: TGTGCCAGCAGCCCCCGCAGCGGGGAAGAGACCCAGTACTTC

d_call: NA
j_call: TRBJ2-7
v_call: TRBV5-6
clone_size: few
cdr3_aa: CASSGTTAGSWDEQYF
cdr3_nt: TGTGCCAGCAGCGGGACGACGGCGGGATCATGGGACGAGCAGTACTTC

d_call: TRBD2
j_call: TRBJ2-4
v_call: TRBV30
clone_size: NA
cdr3_aa: CAWSLREGSKNIQYF
cdr3_nt: TGTGCCTGGAGTCTCAGGGAGGGATCCAAAAACATTCAGTACTTC

d_call: TRBD1
j_call: TRBJ1-1
v_call: TRBV10-2
clone_size: many
cdr3_aa: CASKWTGNTEAFF
cdr3_nt: TGCGCCAGCAAATGGACAGGGAACACTGAAGCTTTCTTT

d_call: TRBD1
j_call: TRBJ2-3
v_call: TRBV24-1
clone_size: few
cdr3_aa: CATSDTVTGTLLDTQYF
cdr3_nt: TGTGCCACCAGTGATACAGTGACAGGGACCCTTCTAGATACGCAGTATTTT

d_call: NA
j_call: TRBJ2-7
v_call: TRBV29-1
clone_size: NA
cdr3_aa: CSVESGPGAYEQYF
cdr3_nt: TGCAGCGTTGAATCGGGGCCGGGCGCTTACGAGCAGTACTTC

d_call: TRBD2
j_call: TRBJ2-4
v_call: TRBV6-5
clone_size: few
cdr3_aa: CASSYSFGRGMDIQYF
cdr3_nt: TGTGCCAGCAGTTACTCGTTCGGGCGGGGGATGGACATTCAGTACTTC

d_call: NA
j_call: TRBJ2-6
v_call: TRBV7-9
clone_size: few
cdr3_aa: CASSLRLISGANVLTF
cdr3_nt: TGTGCCAGCAGCCTCCGACTGATCTCTGGGGCCAACGTCCTGACTTTC

d_call: NA
j_call: TRBJ2-4
v_call: TRBV5-5
clone_size: many
cdr3_aa: CASSLGDRNIQYF
cdr3_nt: TGTGCCAGCAGCTTGGGAGACAGAAACATTCAGTACTTC

d_call: NA
j_call: TRBJ2-3
v_call: TRBV20-1
clone_size: NA
cdr3_aa: CSPQSSKATQYF
cdr3_nt: TGCAGCCCCCAGTCATCGAAGGCTACGCAGTATTTT

d_call: NA
j_call: TRBJ2-7
v_call: TRBV5-1
clone_size: few
cdr3_aa: CASSLVVDSSYEQYF
cdr3_nt: TGCGCCAGCAGCTTGGTGGTGGACAGCTCCTACGAGCAGTACTTC

d_call: TRBD1
j_call: TRBJ2-5
v_call: TRBV7-9
clone_size: many
cdr3_aa: CASSLGQGVETQYF
cdr3_nt: TGTGCCAGCAGTTTGGGACAGGGGGTAGAGACCCAGTACTTC

d_call: NA
j_call: TRBJ2-5
v_call: TRBV7-2
clone_size: NA
cdr3_aa: CASSALPGSRGTQYF
cdr3_nt: TGTGCCAGCAGCGCCCTACCAGGGTCCCGGGGGACCCAGTACTTC

d_call: NA
j_call: TRBJ1-1
v_call: TRBV30
clone_size: few
cdr3_aa: CAWNVNTVNTEAFF
cdr3_nt: TGTGCCTGGAACGTGAATACAGTGAACACTGAAGCTTTCTTT

d_call: TRBD1
j_call: TRBJ2-7
v_call: TRBV20-1
clone_size: few
cdr3_aa: CSVTPVTGAYEQYF
cdr3_nt: TGCAGTGTTACCCCCGTGACAGGGGCCTACGAGCAGTACTTC

d_call: NA
j_call: TRBJ1-2
v_call: TRBV12-3/TRBV12-4
clone_size: few
cdr3_aa: CASSTFTGYTF
cdr3_nt: TGTGCCAGCAGTACCTTCACTGGCTACACCTTC

d_call: NA
j_call: TRBJ1-1
v_call: TRBV12-3/TRBV12-4
clone_size: few
cdr3_aa: CASTRDLQAFF
cdr3_nt: TGTGCCAGCACCAGGGACTTACAAGCTTTCTTT

d_call: NA
j_call: TRBJ2-1
v_call: TRBV7-2
clone_size: NA
cdr3_aa: CASSLDRRTYNEQFF
cdr3_nt: TGTGCCAGCAGCTTAGACAGACGGACTTACAATGAGCAGTTCTTC

d_call: NA
j_call: TRBJ2-3
v_call: TRBV7-2
clone_size: NA
cdr3_aa: CASSLDVGPDTQYF
cdr3_nt: TGTGCCAGCAGCTTAGATGTGGGTCCAGATACGCAGTATTTT

d_call: TRBD2
j_call: TRBJ2-1
v_call: TRBV20-1
clone_size: NA
cdr3_aa: CSARALTSGSNNEQFF
cdr3_nt: TGCAGTGCTAGAGCCCTCACTAGCGGGTCCAACAATGAGCAGTTCTTC

d_call: NA
j_call: TRBJ2-7
v_call: TRBV4-3
clone_size: few
cdr3_aa: CASSQDYGDSYEQYF
cdr3_nt: TGCGCCAGCAGCCAAGATTATGGGGACTCCTACGAGCAGTACTTC

d_call: NA
j_call: TRBJ2-1
v_call: TRBV28
clone_size: few
cdr3_aa: CASNLRAPSYNEQFF
cdr3_nt: TGTGCCAGCAATTTGAGGGCCCCCTCCTACAATGAGCAGTTCTTC

d_call: NA
j_call: TRBJ2-7
v_call: TRBV13
clone_size: few
cdr3_aa: CASSLGRTSYEQYF
cdr3_nt: TGTGCCAGCAGCTTAGGGCGGACTTCCTACGAGCAGTACTTC

d_call: NA
j_call: TRBJ2-5
v_call: TRBV24-1
clone_size: NA
cdr3_aa: CATSDLDGGRETQYF
cdr3_nt: TGTGCCACCAGTGATTTGGACGGGGGCCGGGAGACCCAGTACTTC

d_call: TRBD2
j_call: TRBJ2-3
v_call: TRBV10-3
clone_size: few
cdr3_aa: CAISDPSGDRSLGQYF
cdr3_nt: TGTGCCATCAGTGACCCGAGCGGGGACCGAAGTCTCGGGCAGTATTTT

d_call: NA
j_call: TRBJ2-2
v_call: TRBV5-6
clone_size: NA
cdr3_aa: CASSNPLNTGELFF
cdr3_nt: TGTGCCAGCAGTAACCCCCTCAACACCGGGGAGCTGTTTTTT

d_call: NA
j_call: TRBJ2-3
v_call: TRBV12-3/TRBV12-4
clone_size: NA
cdr3_aa: CASSLWRADTQYF
cdr3_nt: TGTGCCAGCAGTTTATGGAGGGCAGATACGCAGTATTTT

d_call: NA
j_call: TRBJ2-1
v_call: TRBV7-2
clone_size: many
cdr3_aa: CASSFHNEQFF
cdr3_nt: TGTGCCAGCAGCTTTCACAATGAGCAGTTCTTC

d_call: TRBD1
j_call: TRBJ1-1
v_call: TRBV7-2
clone_size: few
cdr3_aa: CASSRQGTNTEAFF
cdr3_nt: TGTGCCAGCAGCCGACAGGGAACGAACACTGAAGCTTTCTTT

d_call: TRBD2
j_call: TRBJ2-1
v_call: TRBV11-1
clone_size: NA
cdr3_aa: CASSPGTSGGAVHNEQFF
cdr3_nt: TGTGCCAGCAGCCCCGGGACTAGCGGGGGGGCCGTCCACAATGAGCAGTTCTTC

d_call: NA
j_call: TRBJ2-1
v_call: TRBV27
clone_size: NA
cdr3_aa: CASTARKYNEQFF
cdr3_nt: TGTGCCAGCACGGCCAGGAAATACAATGAGCAGTTCTTC

d_call: TRBD2
j_call: TRBJ2-1
v_call: TRBV20-1
clone_size: few
cdr3_aa: CSARTTSPTGTYNEQFF
cdr3_nt: TGCAGTGCTAGGACGACTAGCCCAACTGGCACCTACAATGAGCAGTTCTTC

d_call: TRBD1
j_call: TRBJ1-2
v_call: TRBV7-9
clone_size: few
cdr3_aa: CASSPRDRAGQDNGYTF
cdr3_nt: TGTGCCAGCAGCCCTAGGGACAGAGCTGGACAGGATAATGGCTACACCTTC

d_call: TRBD1
j_call: TRBJ2-7
v_call: TRBV29-1
clone_size: many
cdr3_aa: CSGQGADLEQYF
cdr3_nt: TGCAGCGGTCAGGGGGCCGACTTGGAGCAGTACTTC

d_call: TRBD2
j_call: TRBJ2-1
v_call: TRBV12-3/TRBV12-4
clone_size: many
cdr3_aa: CAVTAGTSGRGSYNEQFF
cdr3_nt: TGTGCAGTGACTGCCGGGACTAGCGGGAGAGGCTCCTACAATGAGCAGTTCTTC

d_call: TRBD2
j_call: TRBJ2-3
v_call: TRBV4-2
clone_size: NA
cdr3_aa: CASSQDSGSLVTDTQYF
cdr3_nt: TGTGCCAGCAGCCAAGATAGCGGGAGCCTAGTGACAGATACGCAGTATTTT

d_call: NA
j_call: TRBJ2-5
v_call: TRBV9
clone_size: many
cdr3_aa: CASSRGASQETQYF
cdr3_nt: TGTGCCAGCAGCAGGGGGGCCAGTCAAGAGACCCAGTACTTC

d_call: NA
j_call: TRBJ2-2
v_call: TRBV6-4
clone_size: NA
cdr3_aa: CASSDDDTGELFF
cdr3_nt: TGTGCCAGCAGTGACGATGACACCGGGGAGCTGTTTTTT

d_call: NA
j_call: TRBJ1-1
v_call: TRBV21-1
clone_size: few
cdr3_aa: CASTKVRVGGEGTNTEAFF
cdr3_nt: TGTGCCAGCACCAAAGTAAGAGTTGGAGGGGAGGGGACGAACACTGAAGCTTTCTTT

d_call: NA
j_call: TRBJ2-3
v_call: TRBV5-1
clone_size: NA
cdr3_aa: CASSLRESTDTQYF
cdr3_nt: TGCGCCAGCAGCTTGAGGGAAAGCACAGATACGCAGTATTTT

d_call: NA
j_call: TRBJ2-1
v_call: TRBV6-1
clone_size: few
cdr3_aa: CASRPDLYNEQFF
cdr3_nt: TGTGCCAGCAGACCCGACTTGTACAATGAGCAGTTCTTC

d_call: NA
j_call: TRBJ2-1
v_call: TRBV7-2
clone_size: many
cdr3_aa: CASSFTRGEQFF
cdr3_nt: TGTGCCAGCAGCTTTACTCGCGGTGAGCAGTTCTTC

d_call: TRBD2
j_call: TRBJ2-7
v_call: TRBV7-8
clone_size: NA
cdr3_aa: CASSFRRLAGYYEQYF
cdr3_nt: TGTGCCAGCAGCTTTCGAAGACTAGCGGGGTACTACGAGCAGTACTTC

d_call: NA
j_call: TRBJ2-1
v_call: TRBV27
clone_size: few
cdr3_aa: CASSLTQPSFYNEQFF
cdr3_nt: TGTGCCAGCAGCCTTACACAGCCCTCCTTTTACAATGAGCAGTTCTTC

d_call: NA
j_call: TRBJ1-2
v_call: TRBV9
clone_size: NA
cdr3_aa: CASSAGAGRGYGYTF
cdr3_nt: TGTGCCAGCAGCGCAGGGGCAGGGAGAGGGTATGGCTACACCTTC

d_call: NA
j_call: TRBJ2-2
v_call: TRBV10-3
clone_size: many
cdr3_aa: CAIRGEVANTGELFF
cdr3_nt: TGTGCCATCAGAGGAGAGGTCGCGAACACCGGGGAGCTGTTTTTT

d_call: NA
j_call: TRBJ2-3
v_call: TRBV29-1
clone_size: NA
cdr3_aa: CSTTTADTQYF
cdr3_nt: TGCAGCACCACGACAGCAGATACGCAGTATTTT

d_call: NA
j_call: TRBJ2-5
v_call: TRBV20-1
clone_size: few
cdr3_aa: CSAPTRGETQYF
cdr3_nt: TGCAGTGCTCCGACCCGTGGAGAGACCCAGTACTTC

d_call: TRBD1
j_call: TRBJ2-4
v_call: TRBV5-1
clone_size: few
cdr3_aa: CASRLTGELMDIQYF
cdr3_nt: TGCGCCAGCAGGTTGACAGGGGAGCTCATGGACATTCAGTACTTC

d_call: TRBD1
j_call: TRBJ2-6
v_call: TRBV6-5
clone_size: NA
cdr3_aa: CASSYRATGGRSGANVLTF
cdr3_nt: TGTGCCAGCAGTTACAGGGCGACAGGGGGCCGTTCCGGGGCCAACGTCCTGACTTTC

d_call: NA
j_call: TRBJ2-7
v_call: TRBV3-1
clone_size: NA
cdr3_aa: CASSQEDTGYYEQYF
cdr3_nt: TGTGCCAGCAGCCAAGAAGACACGGGGTACTACGAGCAGTACTTC

d_call: NA
j_call: TRBJ2-3
v_call: TRBV4-2
clone_size: NA
cdr3_aa: CASSQTAGYRGPDTQYF
cdr3_nt: TGTGCCAGCAGCCAAACCGCGGGATATCGGGGCCCAGATACGCAGTATTTT

d_call: NA
j_call: TRBJ2-7
v_call: TRBV9
clone_size: few
cdr3_aa: CASSPRTFGEQYF
cdr3_nt: TGTGCCAGCAGCCCGCGGACCTTCGGCGAGCAGTACTTC

d_call: NA
j_call: TRBJ1-5
v_call: TRBV30
clone_size: few
cdr3_aa: CAWSSQSQQPQHF
cdr3_nt: TGTGCCTGGAGTTCGCAGAGTCAACAGCCCCAGCATTTT

d_call: NA
j_call: TRBJ2-7
v_call: TRBV25-1
clone_size: few
cdr3_aa: CASSENRADEQYF
cdr3_nt: TGTGCCAGCAGTGAAAACAGGGCCGACGAGCAGTACTTC